The sequence of this T cell receptor beta chain was determined in a study of T cells after yellow fever vaccination. A single record per CDR3 protein comes from TCRdb applying MiXCR to the 5' RACE reads. Of approximately 550,000 distinct CDR3 sequences listed, 15% to 20% are singletons. Trimming took 5 bases from V and 1 from J; bases not matched to a gene: 8. The CDR3 length is 16 residues. The chain joins TRBV12-3 or TRBV12-4 to TRBJ1-1; 9 bases are a match to TRBD1. The source was PBMCs, collected 15 days after the yellow fever booster vaccination. The receptor was isolated from a man under 40 who received the YFV17D yellow fever vaccine. As DNA, the CDR3 is TGTGCCAGCAGTCCCCAAGGACAGGGGCGGAACACTGAAGCTTTCTTT. This translates into CASSPQGQGRNTEAFF.